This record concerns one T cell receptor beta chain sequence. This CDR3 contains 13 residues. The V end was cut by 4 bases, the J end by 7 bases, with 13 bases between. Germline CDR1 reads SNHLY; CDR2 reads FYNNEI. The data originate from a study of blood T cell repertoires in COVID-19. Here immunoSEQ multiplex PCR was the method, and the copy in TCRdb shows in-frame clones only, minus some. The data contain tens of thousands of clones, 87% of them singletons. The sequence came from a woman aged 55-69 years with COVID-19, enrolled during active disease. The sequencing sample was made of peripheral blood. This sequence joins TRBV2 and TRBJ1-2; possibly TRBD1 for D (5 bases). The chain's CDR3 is CASSAGGSVGYTF. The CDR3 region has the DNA TGTGCCAGCAGTGCCGGGGGGTCGGTTGGCTACACCTTC.